The source of this T cell receptor beta chain is a study of blood T cell repertoires in COVID-19. Background on the study: COVID-19 samples, acute and convalescent, were from the United States, Italy and Spain. From T cells, B-cell-depleted T cells, or PBMCs came the material, which was cDNA or gDNA.

In the original workflow: Amplification of reference gene primers provided the estimated nucleated cell counts. Here immunoSEQ multiplex PCR was the method, and the copy in TCRdb shows in-frame clones only, minus some. Clone size and V and J calls were adopted from that table, with D and trimming inferred from the DNA. The sample contains about 77,000 clones, 80% of which appear only once. The CDR3 has 15 residues. Trimming shortened V by 6 bases and J by 6 bases, and 18 bases separated the two germline ends. In germline, CDR1 is KGHSH, CDR2 LQKENI. The TCR sequence derives from a woman in her 70s with acute or convalescent COVID-19. This chain links TRBV18 with TRBJ2-1; a weak D match, TRBD1 (6 bases). The material sequenced was peripheral blood. CDR3 region: CASSQVTGDLNEQFF. CDR3 coding DNA: TGTGCCAGCTCTCAAGTGACAGGTGATCTCAATGAGCAGTTCTTC.